The clone carrying this T cell receptor beta chain was found once. The record originates from a study of PD-L1 blockade in urothelial cancer. Germline loops: CDR1 LNHDA, CDR2 SQIVND (reference sequence). V was clipped by 8 bases and J by 2 bases; unmatched bases: 3. CDR3 size: 15 residues. Clones were sequenced by immunoSEQ multiplex PCR, and TCRdb holds only the in-frame ones, with some missing. This table holds 55,000 or so clones, over 75% found once. The V and J genes are TRBV19 and TRBJ2-6, with TRBD1 matching 10 bases. This receptor was obtained from a man aged 35 to 55 with urothelial cancer. Sequencing was performed on PBMCs, taken around atezolizumab (anti-PD-L1) treatment. CDR3 loop: CASRQGAAGANVLTF. DNA for the CDR3: TGTGCCAGTCGACAGGGGGCGGCTGGGGCCAACGTCCTGACTTTC. Complete variable domain (other parts from reference TRBV19 and TRBJ2-6): DGGITQSPKYLFRKEGQNVTLSCEQNLNHDAMYWYRQDPGQGLRLIYYSQIVNDFQKGDIAEGYSVSREKKESFPLTVTSAQKNPTAFYLCASRQGAAGANVLTFGAGSRLTVL.